This is a list of T cell receptor beta chains from one sample in a study of shared clonotypes between healthy human individuals. Using immunoSEQ multiplex PCR, the repertoire was profiled, and TCRdb retains in-frame clones only, with some absent. The table records 1.4 million to 1.5 million clones, roughly 96% of them present only once. The material sequenced was naive CD4+ T cells sorted from blood. These receptors originate from a man aged 25-40 years in good health. Each CDR3 is given without its conserved first and last residue. Each record gives: V gene, J gene, CDR3 protein.

>TRBV2|TRBJ2-5
ASSEGRGAETQY
>TRBV7-3|TRBJ2-1
ASSSQPLLGNEQF
>TRBV12-5|TRBJ2-2
ASGGTSGRDTGELF
>TRBV2|TRBJ1-2
ASSPRRQGGYGYT
>TRBV5-1|TRBJ2-7
ASSPGPSGGTYEQY
>TRBV7-9|TRBJ2-5
ASLRFGAAQETQY
>TRBV9|TRBJ2-6
ASSAPRSDRPPGANVLT
>TRBV5-8|TRBJ2-1
ASSLDTGTELQYEQF
>TRBV30|TRBJ1-4
AWSRRQGVEKLF
>TRBV5-1|TRBJ2-3
ASSSAVAGTTDTQY
>TRBV6-1|TRBJ1-2
ASSDRQGRAGYT
>TRBV27|TRBJ2-1
ASSPSQRNEQF
>TRBV29-1|TRBJ2-5
SVLAGRETQY
>TRBV6-5|TRBJ2-7
ASSRTGSYEQY
>TRBV10-3|TRBJ2-2
AIMDSNTGELF
>TRBV29-1|TRBJ1-4
SVGPATNEKLF